Presented here are 9 T cell receptor beta chains from one specimen sequenced in a study of blood T cell repertoires in COVID-19. Sequenced by immunoSEQ multiplex PCR; TCRdb stores in-frame clones only, minus some. The sample has about 210,000 clones, about 91% seen once; the top ten hold 9% to 12%. Sequenced sample: PBMCs or T cells enriched from blood (not recorded which). These receptors came from a man younger than 35 with acute COVID-19.

The table lists this clone with a count of one. The CDR3 is CASSPTSGDSTDTQYF. CDR3 sequence (DNA): TGCGCCAGCAGTCCGACTAGCGGGGACAGCACAGATACGCAGTATTTT. The chain couples TRBV23-1 to TRBJ2-3, with 11 bases aligning to TRBD2. TRBV23-1 is given ORF status, its function remaining uncertain. The CDR3 is 16 amino acids. V lost 4 bases, J lost 0 bases, and 3 bases stayed unmatched.

V gene TRBV12-5 combines with J gene TRBJ2-5, with a weak D call TRBD2 (5 bases). Germline V gives CDR1 LGHNT, CDR2 FRNRAP. Deletions cut 1 base from V and 5 bases from J, with 11 bases between. The CDR3 runs 14 residues. The CDR3 region is CASGLGGSAETQYF. DNA for the CDR3: TGTGCTAGTGGTTTGGGAGGGTCGGCCGAGACCCAGTACTTC.

This chain links TRBV4-3 with TRBJ1-1; maybe TRBD1 (6 bases). The CDR3 sequence is 16 residues long. The germline gives CDR1 LGHNA, CDR2 YSLEER. The V end lost 1 base, the J end lost 1 base, and 13 bases lay between the germline ends. The CDR3 loop is CASSQAGVSGNTEAFF. In DNA form, the CDR3 reads TGCGCCAGCAGCCAAGCAGGGGTCTCAGGGAACACTGAAGCTTTCTTT.

The chain has TRBV5-6 and TRBJ2-5; TRBD2 matches at 8 bases. This CDR3 has 12 residues. Per the germline V gene, CDR1 is SGHDT and CDR2 is YYEEEE. Unmatched junction bases numbered 2, after V lost 3 bases and J lost 7 bases. DNA for the CDR3: TGTGCCAGCAGCTCCCGGGGGGGGACCCAGTACTTC. This encodes CASSSRGGTQYF.

The chain has TRBV12-5 and TRBJ1-6, with TRBD1 identical over 10 bases. Losses at the gene ends were 6 bases for V and 7 bases for J; bases not matched to a gene: 3. This CDR3 spans 14 amino acids. The germline CDR1 and CDR2 sequences are LGHNT and FRNRAP. The CDR3 bases are TGTGCTAGTGGCCCGGGACAGGGGAATTCACCCCTCCACTTT. Its protein is CASGPGQGNSPLHF.

This clone showed up just once. V is TRBV2 and J is TRBJ2-5; a weak D match, TRBD2 (7 bases). The germline gives CDR1 SNHLY, CDR2 FYNNEI. The V end lost 6 bases, the J end lost 5 bases, and 13 bases lay between the germline ends. The CDR3 spans 13 residues. The CDR3 reads CASRLEGGETQYF. As DNA, the CDR3 is TGTGCCAGCAGACTTGAGGGGGGGGAGACCCAGTACTTC.

On this clone itself: The same CDR3 also results from other DNA sequences found in this sample. This sequence joins TRBV27 and TRBJ2-2; D possibly corresponds to TRBD1 (6 bases). V was clipped by 6 bases and J by 6 bases, with 11 bases between them. CDR1 and CDR2 from the germline V gene are MNHEY and SMNVEV (reference sequence). The CDR3 extends over 13 amino acids. CDR3 bases: TGTGCCAGCAGCCTACAGGGTTCCGGGGAGCTGTTTTTT. Its translation is CASSLQGSGELFF.

The chain combines TRBV28 with TRBJ2-1, with D possibly being TRBD1 (6 bases). Germline V CDR1 and CDR2: MDHEN, SYDVKM. Trimming cost V 4 bases and J 2 bases, with 9 bases left between them. CDR3 length: 14 residues. Here the CDR3 DNA reads TGTGCCAGCAGTTATGAGGGGGCCTACAATGAGCAGTTCTTC. Translation: CASSYEGAYNEQFF.

This chain links TRBV28 with TRBJ1-2; D unresolved. Trimming removed 2 bases at V and 5 bases at J, with 9 bases between. CDR1 is MDHEN, CDR2 SYDVKM, per germline. The CDR3 loop spans 13 amino acids. The DNA for the CDR3 is TGTGCCAGCAGTTTACTGACTAGGTATGGCTACACCTTC. Protein product: CASSLLTRYGYTF.